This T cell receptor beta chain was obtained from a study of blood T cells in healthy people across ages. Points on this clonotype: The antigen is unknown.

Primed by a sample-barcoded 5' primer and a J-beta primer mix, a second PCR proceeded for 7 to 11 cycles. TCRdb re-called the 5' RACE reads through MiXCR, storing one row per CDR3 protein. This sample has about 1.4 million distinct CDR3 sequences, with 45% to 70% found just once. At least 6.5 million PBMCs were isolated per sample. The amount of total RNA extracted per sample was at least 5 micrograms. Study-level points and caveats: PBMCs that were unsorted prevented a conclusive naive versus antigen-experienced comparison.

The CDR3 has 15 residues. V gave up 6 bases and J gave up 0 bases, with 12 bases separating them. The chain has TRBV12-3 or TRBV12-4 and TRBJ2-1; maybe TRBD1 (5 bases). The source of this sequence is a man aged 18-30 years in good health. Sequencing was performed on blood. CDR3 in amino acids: CASRVSGNSYNEQFF. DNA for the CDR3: TGTGCCAGCAGAGTTTCAGGGAACTCCTACAATGAGCAGTTCTTC.